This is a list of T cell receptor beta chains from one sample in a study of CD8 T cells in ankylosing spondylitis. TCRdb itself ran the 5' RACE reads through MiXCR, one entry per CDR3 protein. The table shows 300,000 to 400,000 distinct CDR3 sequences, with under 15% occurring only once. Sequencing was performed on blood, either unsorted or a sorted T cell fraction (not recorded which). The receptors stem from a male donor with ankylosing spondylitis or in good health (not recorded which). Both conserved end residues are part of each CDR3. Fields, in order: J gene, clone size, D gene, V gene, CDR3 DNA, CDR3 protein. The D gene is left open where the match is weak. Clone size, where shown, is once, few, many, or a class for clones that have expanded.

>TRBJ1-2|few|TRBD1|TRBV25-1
TGTGCCAGCAGCGCCACAGGGGGCAGCTATGGCTACACCTTC
CASSATGGSYGYTF
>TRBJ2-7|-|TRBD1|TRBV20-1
TGCAGTGCAAGGGACAGAGGATCTTGGGGGCAGTACTTC
CSARDRGSWGQYF
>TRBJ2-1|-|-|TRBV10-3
TGTGCCATGGCAGGGACTGCGGAAAATGAGCAGTTCTTC
CAMAGTAENEQFF
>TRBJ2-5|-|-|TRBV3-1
TGTGCCAGCAGCCAAGGGGCGTGGGGAGCGGAACAAGAGACCCAGTACTTC
CASSQGAWGAEQETQYF
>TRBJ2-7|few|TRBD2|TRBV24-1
TGTGCCACCAGTGATTGGACTAGCGGGAGACCCAACTACGAGCAGTACTTC
CATSDWTSGRPNYEQYF
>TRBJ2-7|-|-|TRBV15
TGTGCCACCAGCAGAGAGCTAGGAGGAGGCGAGCAGTACTTC
CATSRELGGGEQYF
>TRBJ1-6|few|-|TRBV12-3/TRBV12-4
TGTGCCAGCAGTCCACCCGGGGGTGGGAATTCACCCCTCCACTTT
CASSPPGGGNSPLHF
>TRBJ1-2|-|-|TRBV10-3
TGTGCCTCAAACAACCACGGGGAGGGCTACACCTTC
CASNNHGEGYTF
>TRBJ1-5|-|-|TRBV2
TGTGCCAGCGGGGACCTTCAGGGGAATCAGCCCCAGCATTTT
CASGDLQGNQPQHF
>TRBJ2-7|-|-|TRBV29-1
TGCAGCGTTGAATTGGGATATCGCTACGAGCAGTACTTC
CSVELGYRYEQYF
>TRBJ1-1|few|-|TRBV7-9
TGTGCCAGCAGCTTAGGTTACGGGGAAGCTTTCTTT
CASSLGYGEAFF